What follows are 26 T cell receptor beta chains derived from one specimen sequenced in a study of PD-1 and CTLA-4 blockade in melanoma. Method: immunoSEQ multiplex PCR; TCRdb's copy keeps in-frame clones and lacks some. The sample shows around 21,000 clones, around 88% of them seen only once. Material: CD8+ T cells from peripheral blood, obtained before anti-PD-1 treatment. Source of these receptors: a human donor with melanoma.

The J gene is TRBJ1-6, the V gene TRBV12-3 or TRBV12-4, with D unresolved. This CDR3 contains 12 residues. V lost 9 bases and J 10 bases, leaving 13 bases between the germline ends. CDR3 sequence reads: CASSLGESPLHF. The CDR3 DNA sequence: TGTGCCAGTTCCTTAGGCGAGTCACCCCTCCACTTT.

The chain recombines TRBV5-8 with TRBJ2-7; a possible D gene is TRBD2 (5 bases). CDR3 length: 13 amino acids. Germline CDR1 and CDR2: SGHTS and YDEGEE. V dropped 2 bases and J dropped 2 bases, with 8 bases sitting between them. The CDR3 sequence is CASSLGSTYEQYF. The DNA for the CDR3 is TGTGCCAGCAGCTTAGGGAGTACCTACGAGCAGTACTTC.

V and J are TRBV25-1 and TRBJ2-3; 7 bases match TRBD2. Looked up from germline, CDR1 is MGHDK and CDR2 is SYGVNS. V lost 2 bases and J lost 5; bases outside the gene matches: 10. The CDR3 has 16 amino acids. CDR3 sequence (DNA): TGTGCCAGCAGTGAAGGTGGGGGGGTCGCGGGAGATACGCAGTATTTT. Translation: CASSEGGGVAGDTQYF. The full variable domain, rest sourced from reference TRBV25-1 and TRBJ2-3, is EADIYQTPRYLVIGTGKKITLECSQTMGHDKMYWYQQDPGMELHLIHYSYGVNSTEKGDLSSESTVSRIRTEHFPLTLESARPSHTSQYLCASSEGGGVAGDTQYFGPGTRLTVL.

This chain uses TRBV7-9 with TRBJ2-5, with 8 bases fitting TRBD2. Germline values: CDR1 SEHNR, CDR2 FQNEAQ (reference sequence). This CDR3 is built from 16 residues. V shed 4 bases and J 2 bases; nucleotides not matched to a gene: 9. DNA of the CDR3: TGTGCCAGCAGCTCCCCAGCGGGGGAGGATCAAGAGACCCAGTACTTC. It yields the protein CASSSPAGEDQETQYF.

This clone was seen a single time. The chain employs TRBV19 and TRBJ2-7; 8 bases match TRBD1. Germline V gene lookup returns CDR1 LNHDA and CDR2 SQIVND (reference sequence). This CDR3 is 14 amino acids long. V was clipped by 1 base and J by 5 bases; unmatched bases: 4. CDR3 nucleotides: TGTGCCAGTAGTATAGTGGACAGGGACGACGAGCAGTACTTC. Protein sequence: CASSIVDRDDEQYF.

CDR3 sequence reads: CASRCFRESSNQPQHF. In DNA, the CDR3 is TGTGCAAGTCGGTGCTTCAGGGAATCGAGCAATCAGCCCCAGCATTTT. The J gene is TRBJ1-5, the V gene TRBV12-2; the table's D call, TRBD1, was not checked against the DNA. TRBV12-2 is deemed a pseudogene. This CDR3 contains 16 residues.

This clone has just one count. The V call is TRBV10-3, the J call TRBJ1-1; no reliable D call. Trimming took 0 bases from V and 1 from J, leaving 6 bases between them. The CDR3 is made up of 14 amino acids. Germline values: CDR1 ENHRY, CDR2 SYGVKD. The DNA of the CDR3 is TGTGCCATCAGTGAGTCCGGCAGGAACACTGAAGCTTTCTTT. Its translation is CAISESGRNTEAFF.

V and J are TRBV6-2 or TRBV6-3 and TRBJ1-5; D unresolved. Germline-derived CDR1 and CDR2 are MNHEY and SVGEGT. Trimming stripped 3 bases from V and 0 bases from J, with 6 bases between. The CDR3 has 14 amino acids. DNA for the CDR3: TGTGCCAGCAGTTATCAGAATAGCAATCAGCCCCAGCATTTT. Encoded protein: CASSYQNSNQPQHF.

The chain links TRBV4-2 to TRBJ2-2; 10 bases map to TRBD2. Trimming at V came to 4 bases and at J to 5 bases, leaving 7 bases not matched to a gene. CDR3 length equals 16 residues. Germline V gives CDR1 LGHNA, CDR2 YNFKEQ. The CDR3 DNA follows: TGTGCCAGCAGCCCGCAGCGGGGGGGCGGTACCGGGGAGCTGTTTTTT. As protein: CASSPQRGGGTGELFF.

This chain connects TRBV6-5 to TRBJ2-1, with D possibly being TRBD1 or TRBD2 (5 bases each). Per the germline V gene, CDR1 is MNHEY and CDR2 is SVGAGI. The CDR3 totals 14 residues. Trimming shortened V by 0 bases and J by 4 bases, and 7 bases separated the two germline ends. The CDR3 nucleotides are TGTGCCAGCAGTTACTCAGGGGAGTACAATGAGCAGTTCTTC. It is translated as CASSYSGEYNEQFF.

This chain uses TRBV12-3 or TRBV12-4 with TRBJ1-1, with D possibly TRBD1 on 5 matching bases. V was shortened by 4 bases and J by 1 base, with 7 bases between the two germline ends. The CDR3 consists of 13 residues. This CDR3 is CASSYGGNTEAFF. The CDR3 DNA sequence: TGTGCCAGCAGTTATGGGGGGAACACTGAAGCTTTCTTT.

The chain uses TRBV15 and TRBJ1-2; a weak D match, TRBD1 (6 bases). The V end lost 3 bases, the J end lost 3 bases, and 17 bases lay between the germline ends. Germline V gene data show CDR1 as LNHNV and CDR2 as YYDKDF (reference sequence). The CDR3 is 16 residues long. CDR3 sequence (DNA): TGTGCCACCAGCAGCGGGCGGGGGGCGCTTGACTATGGCTACACCTTC. Translation: CATSSGRGALDYGYTF.

The V and J genes are TRBV12-3 or TRBV12-4 and TRBJ1-1, with D possibly TRBD1 on 5 matching bases. Deletions cut 5 bases from V and 1 base from J, with 8 bases between. The CDR3 has 13 amino acids. The CDR3 here is CASSSTGNTEAFF. The CDR3 DNA is TGTGCCAGCAGTAGTACAGGGAACACTGAAGCTTTCTTT.

The rearrangement links TRBV6-5 to TRBJ1-2, with D unresolved. CDR3 length: 13 residues. Per germline, CDR1 MNHEY and CDR2 SVGAGI. V was trimmed by 6 bases and J by 4 bases, leaving 12 bases between them. DNA of the CDR3: TGTGCCAGCAGCGTAAGTTTACGCTATGGCTACACCTTC. It specifies CASSVSLRYGYTF.

V usage is TRBV7-9 and J usage is TRBJ1-4; TRBD1 matches 8 bases. CDR1 is SEHNR, CDR2 FQNEAQ, per germline (reference sequence). Losses at the gene ends were 6 bases for V and 7 bases for J; bases not matched to a gene: 7. The CDR3 is 14 amino acids. CDR3: CASRGQGLGEKLFF. The CDR3 bases are TGTGCCAGCAGAGGACAGGGTTTGGGTGAAAAACTGTTTTTT.

The chain is built from TRBV19 and TRBJ1-2, with TRBD1 matching over 8 bases. Trimming cost V 6 bases and J 6 bases; bases outside gene matches: 9. CDR3 length: 14 residues. Germline loops: CDR1 LNHDA, CDR2 SQIVND (reference sequence). The CDR3 here is CASSLDREMDGYTF. As DNA, the CDR3 is TGTGCCAGTAGCCTGGACAGGGAAATGGATGGCTACACCTTC.

This sequence joins TRBV27 and TRBJ1-1, with no clear D. The germline gives CDR1 MNHEY, CDR2 SMNVEV (reference sequence). Trimming removed 8 bases at V and 3 bases at J, with 13 bases between. This CDR3 has 13 amino acids. As DNA, the CDR3 is TGTGCCAGCCTAGCCCTGGGCGACACTGAAGCTTTCTTT. Translating gives CASLALGDTEAFF.

The gene calls are TRBV11-3 and TRBJ2-2; D remains ambiguous. V lost 1 base, J lost 0 bases, and 6 bases lay in between. Germline V CDR1 and CDR2: SGHNT, YENEEA. There are 15 residues in the CDR3. CDR3: CASSLGAANTGELFF. CDR3 DNA sequence: TGTGCCAGCAGCTTAGGGGCAGCGAACACCGGGGAGCTGTTTTTT.

The chain employs TRBV3-1 (or the pseudogene TRBV3-2) and TRBJ2-7; 8 nucleotides match TRBD1. Germline V gene lookup returns CDR1 LGHDT and CDR2 YNNKEL (reference sequence). This CDR3 has 15 residues. The V segment lost 0 bases and the J segment 2 bases; nucleotides outside the gene matches: 3. The CDR3 coding sequence is TGTGCCAGCAGCCAAGATCAGGGGGCTGCCTACGAGCAGTACTTC. Translating gives CASSQDQGAAYEQYF.

V usage is TRBV7-9 and J usage is TRBJ2-1, with a possible D match to TRBD1 (5 bases). CDR3 length: 15 residues. V was pared by 4 bases and J by 0 bases, with 10 bases between. CDR1 is SEHNR, CDR2 FQNEAQ, per germline (reference sequence). DNA of the CDR3: TGTGCCAGCAGCTCCAGGGTCAACTCCTACAATGAGCAGTTCTTC. Protein sequence: CASSSRVNSYNEQFF.

The chain joins TRBV2 to TRBJ2-7, with D unresolved. Trimming stripped 5 bases from V and 2 bases from J, with 4 bases between. The CDR3 spans 11 residues. The V gene's germline CDR1 is SNHLY and CDR2 FYNNEI. This CDR3 is CASSPTYEQYF. CDR3 DNA sequence: TGTGCCAGCAGTCCCACCTACGAGCAGTACTTC.

The V and J genes are TRBV4-2 and TRBJ2-7; D not resolved. The V gene lost 2 bases and the J gene lost 2 bases, with 10 bases spanning the gap. Germline V gene data show CDR1 as LGHNA and CDR2 as YNFKEQ. CDR3 length equals 14 residues. The CDR3 sequence is CASSQNRVTYEQYF. CDR3 in DNA: TGTGCCAGCAGCCAAAACCGGGTAACCTACGAGCAGTACTTC.

This clone has a single count. The V call is TRBV24-1, the J call TRBJ1-2; 10 bases match TRBD1. V dropped 1 base and J dropped 5; count of bases not matched to a gene: 9. The CDR3 consists of 17 residues. The germline gives CDR1 KGHDR, CDR2 SFDVKD. The chain's CDR3 is CATSDFIPRTGGYGYTF. The CDR3 region has the DNA TGTGCCACCAGTGATTTCATACCCAGGACAGGGGGATATGGCTACACCTTC.

This chain links TRBV5-4 with TRBJ2-7; the D call may be TRBD1 or TRBD2 (6 bases each). Germline CDR1 and CDR2: SGHNT and YYREEE (reference sequence). The CDR3 runs 15 residues. Trimming took 4 bases from V and 4 from J, leaving 18 bases between them. For the CDR3, the DNA is TGTGCCAGCAGCCTGGGGGTCGGGGGCGCTTACGAGCAGTACTTC. Its protein is CASSLGVGGAYEQYF.

The J gene is TRBJ2-3, the V gene TRBV7-9, with unresolved D. The germline CDR1 and CDR2 sequences are SEHNR and FQNEAQ (reference sequence). V lost 5 bases and J lost 0, with 18 bases in between. The CDR3 sequence is 17 residues long. The DNA of the CDR3 is TGTGCCAGCAGCCCCCCATGGACGGGTGCTAGCACAGATACGCAGTATTTT. Encoded protein: CASSPPWTGASTDTQYF.

This clone was seen a handful of times. The chain links TRBV11-2 to TRBJ2-7, with D possibly called TRBD1 or TRBD2 (6 bases each). V lost 5 bases, J lost 0 bases, and 11 bases lay in between. Germline CDR1 SGHAT, CDR2 FQNNGV. This CDR3 is built from 14 residues. The CDR3 protein is CASSPGGPSYEQYF. The CDR3 DNA reads TGTGCCAGCAGCCCTGGGGGGCCCTCCTACGAGCAGTACTTC.